This T cell receptor beta chain is from a study of blood T cell repertoires in COVID-19. Overall study context: The United States, Italy and Spain were the sources of the acute and convalescent COVID-19 samples. In each case, the material was cDNA or gDNA derived from T cells, B-cell-depleted T cells, or PBMCs.

As handled by the study authors: Cell counts per sample came from amplifying reference gene primers. Generated by immunoSEQ multiplex PCR, the TCRdb table keeps only in-frame clones and is missing some. The DNA gave D and trimming, while V, J and clone size come from that table. The sample lists roughly 80,000 clones; 82% were seen once. Sequences were obtained from peripheral blood. This TCR came from a human donor in a cohort sampled during active COVID-19.

This CDR3 is CASSLDSSYNSPLHF. In nucleotides, the CDR3 is TGCGCCAGCAGCTTGGACAGTTCGTATAATTCACCCCTCCACTTT. The V call is TRBV5-1, the J call TRBJ1-6; D is unclear. CDR1 and CDR2 (germline): SGHRS, YFSETQ. CDR3 length equals 15 residues. The V end lost 0 bases, the J end lost 4 bases, and 8 bases lay between the germline ends.